This T cell receptor beta chain is from a study of blood T cell repertoires in COVID-19. Study background: Donors in the United States, Italy and Spain gave samples during acute or convalescent COVID-19. Sources were T cells, B-cell-depleted T cells, or PBMCs; the material itself was cDNA or gDNA.

V was shortened by 3 bases and J by 11 bases, with 13 bases between the two germline ends. CDR1 is LGHNA, CDR2 YSLEER, per germline. The CDR3 is 13 residues long. As originally analysed: Amplifying reference gene primers gave estimates of nucleated cell counts. Sequenced by immunoSEQ multiplex PCR; TCRdb stores in-frame clones only, minus some. V and J calls and clone size are those listed in that table; D and trimming were worked out from the DNA. Among under 200,000 clones listed, about 87% were seen once. Sample: peripheral blood. The sequence was obtained from a man aged 60-69 years with acute or convalescent COVID-19. The chain carries TRBV4-3 and TRBJ2-2, with D tentatively TRBD1 (5 bases). The CDR3: CASSHREGGELFF. The CDR3 DNA sequence: TGCGCCAGCAGCCACAGGGAAGGCGGAGAGCTGTTTTTT.